This T cell receptor beta chain was identified during a study of blood T cell repertoires in COVID-19. Whole-study context: The United States, Italy and Spain were the sources of the acute and convalescent COVID-19 samples. T cells, B-cell-depleted T cells, or PBMCs provided the cDNA or gDNA that served as material.

A few counts support this clone. Seattle patient enrollment occurred during active infection, with longitudinal follow-up thereafter. In the source study's methods: Researchers report that nucleated cell counts were estimated from reference gene primer amplification. Some clones are missing from TCRdb's copy, which holds only in-frame ones; the method was immunoSEQ multiplex PCR. That table furnishes V, J and clone size, whereas the DNA furnished D and trimming. This sample has about 340,000 clones; 86% occur once, and the top ten carry roughly 7.2%. Germline loops: CDR1 MNHNS, CDR2 SASEGT. The CDR3 has 13 residues. The V gene lost 3 bases and the J gene lost 5 bases, with 10 bases spanning the gap.

The chain carries TRBV6-1 and TRBJ1-1; D unresolved. This TCR derives from a woman aged 55-69 years with COVID-19, enrolled during active disease. Sequences were obtained from peripheral blood. In DNA form, the CDR3 reads TGTGCCAGCAGTGACCGCCTCGGGACTGAAGCTTTCTTT. Protein sequence: CASSDRLGTEAFF.